This T cell receptor (beta chain) was captured in a study of T cell responses to AZD1222 COVID-19 vaccine. Study-level results: Repertoires were obtained solely post-peak T cell response. Donors in the cohort were predominantly white British and more often female, and clonal diversity was possibly underestimated. Variant regions that are unmutated are reportedly the target of nearly half of spike-specific TCRs.

Assay used: immunoSEQ multiplex PCR; TCRdb lists only in-frame clones, some missing. In the table there are roughly 150,000 clones, just under 95% of which are singletons. V lost 3 bases and J 2 bases, leaving 7 bases between the germline ends. CDR3 size: 13 residues. CDR1 and CDR2 (germline): MNHEY, SMNVEV (reference sequence). A word on this clone: Its target is not known. The same CDR3 arises from other DNA sequences in this sample as well.

It was second doses at about 4 or about 12 weeks that were pooled. This chain joins TRBV27 and TRBJ1-1, with a possible D match to TRBD1 (5 bases). The TCR was taken from an adult who received the AZD1222 COVID-19 vaccine. Specimen: peripheral blood, collected 28 days after the second AZD1222 dose. Written as DNA, the CDR3 is TGTGCCAGCAGTTTGGGGGGAAACACTGAAGCTTTCTTT. Its protein is CASSLGGNTEAFF.